The present entry profiles one T cell receptor beta chain with its context. Its antigen is undetermined. The data derive from a study of cytomegalovirus exposure and HLA in healthy donors. The study's findings and limits: In a later analysis, HLA-C alleles had the fewest associated TCRs, DRB1 alleles the most. Some segments of the V type, notably TRBV6-2 and TRBV6-3, were excluded as indistinguishable.

The germline V and J ends were trimmed by 6 bases and 5 bases, with 10 bases remaining between them. Germline CDR1 is MNHNS and CDR2 is SASEGT. The CDR3 is 12 residues long. The PCR was carried out with 60 Vbeta primers and 13 Jbeta primers. The protocol was immunoSEQ multiplex PCR, while the TCRdb copy is restricted to in-frame clones and leaves out a portion. The repertoire holds approximately 180,000 clones, with roughly 74% as singletons. Those who donated were healthy bone marrow donors. Nominal health characterized the donors when sampled, though unrecorded immune exposures were likely. This chain uses TRBV6-1 with TRBJ1-1; D unclear. Sequences were obtained from PBMCs. This TCR was sampled from a woman under 40 in good health and CMV-seronegative. As DNA, the CDR3 is TGTGCCAGCAGAACTGACATAACTGAAGCTTTCTTT. Translating it yields CASRTDITEAFF.